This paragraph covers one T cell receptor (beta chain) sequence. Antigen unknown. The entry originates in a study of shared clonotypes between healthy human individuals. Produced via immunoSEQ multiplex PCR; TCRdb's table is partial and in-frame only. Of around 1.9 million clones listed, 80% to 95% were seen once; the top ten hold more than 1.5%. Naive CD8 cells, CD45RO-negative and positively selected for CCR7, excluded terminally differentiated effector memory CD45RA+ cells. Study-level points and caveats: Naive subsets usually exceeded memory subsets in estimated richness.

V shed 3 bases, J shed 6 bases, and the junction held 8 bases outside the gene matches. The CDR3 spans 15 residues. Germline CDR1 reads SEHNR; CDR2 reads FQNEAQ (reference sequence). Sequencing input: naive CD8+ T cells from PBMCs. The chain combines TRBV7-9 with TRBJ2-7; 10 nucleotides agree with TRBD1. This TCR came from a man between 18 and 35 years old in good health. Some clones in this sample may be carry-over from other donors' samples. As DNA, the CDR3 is TGTGCCAGCAGCTTTTTGGGACAGGGGTATCGCGAGCAGTACTTC. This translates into CASSFLGQGYREQYF. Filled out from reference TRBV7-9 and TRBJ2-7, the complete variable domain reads DTGVSQNPRHKITKRGQNVTFRCDPISEHNRLYWYRQTLGQGPEFLTYFQNEAQLEKSRLLSDRFSAERPKGSFSTLEIQRTEQGDSAMYLCASSFLGQGYREQYFGPGTRLTVT.